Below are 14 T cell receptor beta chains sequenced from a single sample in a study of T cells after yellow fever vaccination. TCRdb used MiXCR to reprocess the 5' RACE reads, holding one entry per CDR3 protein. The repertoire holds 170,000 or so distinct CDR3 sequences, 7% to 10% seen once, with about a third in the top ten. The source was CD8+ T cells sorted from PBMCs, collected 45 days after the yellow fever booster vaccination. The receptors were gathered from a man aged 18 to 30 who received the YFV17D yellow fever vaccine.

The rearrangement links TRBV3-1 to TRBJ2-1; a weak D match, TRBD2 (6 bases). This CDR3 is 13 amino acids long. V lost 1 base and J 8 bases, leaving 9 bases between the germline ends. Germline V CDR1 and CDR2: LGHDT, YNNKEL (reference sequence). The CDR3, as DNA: TGTGCCAGCAGCCAAGGACTAGGGTATGAGCAGTTCTTC. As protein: CASSQGLGYEQFF.

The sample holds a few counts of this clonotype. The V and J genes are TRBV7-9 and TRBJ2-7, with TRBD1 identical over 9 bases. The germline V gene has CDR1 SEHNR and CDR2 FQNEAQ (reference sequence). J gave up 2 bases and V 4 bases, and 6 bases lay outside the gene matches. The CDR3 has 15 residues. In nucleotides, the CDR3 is TGTGCCAGCAGCTCGACAGGGGGGGAGACCTACGAGCAGTACGTC. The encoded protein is CASSSTGGETYEQYV.

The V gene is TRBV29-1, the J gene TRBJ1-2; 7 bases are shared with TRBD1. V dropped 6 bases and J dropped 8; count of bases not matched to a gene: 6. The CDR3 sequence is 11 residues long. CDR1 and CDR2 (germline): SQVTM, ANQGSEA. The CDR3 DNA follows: TGCAGCGTCAACACAGGGGAAGGCTACACCTTC. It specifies CSVNTGEGYTF. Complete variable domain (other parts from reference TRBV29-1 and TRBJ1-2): SAVISQKPSRDICQRGTSLTIQCQVDSQVTMMFWYRQQPGQSLTLIATANQGSEATYESGFVIDKFPISRPNLTFSTLTVSNMSPEDSSIYLCSVNTGEGYTFGSGTRLTVV.

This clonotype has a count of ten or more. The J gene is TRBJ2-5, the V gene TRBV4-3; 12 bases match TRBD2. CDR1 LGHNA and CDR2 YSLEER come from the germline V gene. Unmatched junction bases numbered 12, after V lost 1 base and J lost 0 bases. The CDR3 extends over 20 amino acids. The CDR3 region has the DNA TGCGCCAGCAGCCAAGTCCCCTACTCTGGACTAGCGGGGAACCAAGAGACCCAGTACTTC. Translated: CASSQVPYSGLAGNQETQYF.

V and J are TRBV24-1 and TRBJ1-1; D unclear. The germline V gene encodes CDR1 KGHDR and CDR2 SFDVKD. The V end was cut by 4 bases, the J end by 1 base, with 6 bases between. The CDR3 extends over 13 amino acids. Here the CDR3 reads CATSERGNTEAFF. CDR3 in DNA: TGTGCCACCAGTGAGCGGGGGAACACTGAAGCTTTCTTT.

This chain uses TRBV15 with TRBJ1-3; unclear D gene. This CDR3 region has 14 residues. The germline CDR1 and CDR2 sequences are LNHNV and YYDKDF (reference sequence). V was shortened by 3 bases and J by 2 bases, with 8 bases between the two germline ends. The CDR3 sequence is CATSSARAGNTIYF. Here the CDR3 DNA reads TGTGCCACCAGCAGCGCGAGGGCTGGAAACACCATATATTTT.

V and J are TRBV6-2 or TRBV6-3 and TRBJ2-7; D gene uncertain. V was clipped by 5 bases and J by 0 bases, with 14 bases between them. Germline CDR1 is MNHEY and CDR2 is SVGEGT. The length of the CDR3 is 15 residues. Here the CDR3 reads CASSTGRWSSYEQYF. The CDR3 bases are TGTGCCAGCAGTACCGGACGGTGGAGCTCCTACGAGCAGTACTTC.

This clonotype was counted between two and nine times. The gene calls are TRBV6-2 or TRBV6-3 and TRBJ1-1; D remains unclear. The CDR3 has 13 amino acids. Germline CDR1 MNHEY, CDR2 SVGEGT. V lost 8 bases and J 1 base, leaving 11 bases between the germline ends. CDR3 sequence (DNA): TGTGCCAGCGGCCCCGACGGGAACACTGAAGCTTTCTTT. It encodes CASGPDGNTEAFF.

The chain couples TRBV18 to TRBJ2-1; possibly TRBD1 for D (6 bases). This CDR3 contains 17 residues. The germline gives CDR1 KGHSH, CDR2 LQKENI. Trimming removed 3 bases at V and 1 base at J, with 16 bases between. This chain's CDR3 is CASSPPAGALSYNEQFF. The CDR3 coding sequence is TGTGCCAGCTCACCTCCAGCAGGGGCTTTATCCTACAATGAGCAGTTCTTC.

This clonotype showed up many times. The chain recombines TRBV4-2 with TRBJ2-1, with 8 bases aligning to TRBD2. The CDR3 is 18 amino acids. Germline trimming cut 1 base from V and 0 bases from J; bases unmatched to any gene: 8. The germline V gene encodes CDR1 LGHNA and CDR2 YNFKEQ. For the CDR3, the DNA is TGTGCCAGCAGCCAAGGGACTAGCCACACCACCTCCTACAATGAGCAGTTCTTC. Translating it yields CASSQGTSHTTSYNEQFF.

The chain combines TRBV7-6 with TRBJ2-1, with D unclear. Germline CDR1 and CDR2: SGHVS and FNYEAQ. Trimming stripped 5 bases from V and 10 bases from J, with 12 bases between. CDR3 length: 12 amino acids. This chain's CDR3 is CASSLLEAEQFF. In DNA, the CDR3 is TGTGCCAGCAGCCTCCTAGAGGCAGAGCAGTTCTTC. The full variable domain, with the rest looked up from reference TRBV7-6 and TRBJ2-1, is GAGVSQSPRYKVTKRGQDVALRCDPISGHVSLYWYRQALGQGPEFLTYFNYEAQQDKSGLPNDRFSAERPEGSISTLTIQRTEQRDSAMYRCASSLLEAEQFFGPGTRLTVL.

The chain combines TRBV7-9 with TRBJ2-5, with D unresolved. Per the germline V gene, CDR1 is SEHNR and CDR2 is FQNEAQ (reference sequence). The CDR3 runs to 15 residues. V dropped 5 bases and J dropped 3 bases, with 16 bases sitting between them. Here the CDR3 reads CASSRQRTMEETQYF. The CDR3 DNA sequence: TGTGCCAGCAGCCGTCAACGGACGATGGAAGAGACCCAGTACTTC. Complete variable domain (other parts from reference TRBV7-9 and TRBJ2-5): DTGVSQNPRHKITKRGQNVTFRCDPISEHNRLYWYRQTLGQGPEFLTYFQNEAQLEKSRLLSDRFSAERPKGSFSTLEIQRTEQGDSAMYLCASSRQRTMEETQYFGPGTRLLVL.

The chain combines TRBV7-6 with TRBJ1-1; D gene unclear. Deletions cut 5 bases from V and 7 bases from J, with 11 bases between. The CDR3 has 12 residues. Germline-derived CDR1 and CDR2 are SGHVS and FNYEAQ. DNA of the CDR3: TGTGCCAGCAGCGTTGGAGGTCGTGAAGCTTTCTTT. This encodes CASSVGGREAFF. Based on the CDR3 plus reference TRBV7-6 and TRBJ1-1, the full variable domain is GAGVSQSPRYKVTKRGQDVALRCDPISGHVSLYWYRQALGQGPEFLTYFNYEAQQDKSGLPNDRFSAERPEGSISTLTIQRTEQRDSAMYRCASSVGGREAFFGQGTRLTVV.

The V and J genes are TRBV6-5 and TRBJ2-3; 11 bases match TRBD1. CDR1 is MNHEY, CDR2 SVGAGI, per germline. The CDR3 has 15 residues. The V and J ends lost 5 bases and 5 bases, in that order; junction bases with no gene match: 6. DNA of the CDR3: TGTGCCAGCAGTAACGGACAGGGGGCGGTAGATACGCAGTATTTT. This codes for CASSNGQGAVDTQYF.